The clone carrying this T cell receptor gamma chain was seen only a few times. Its antigen remains unknown. One junction end does not reproduce the germline sequence, and a read error may be involved. CDR1 and CDR2 from the germline V gene are VINAFY and YDVSNSKD. This CDR3 is 15 amino acids long. The data stem from a study of Vδ1+ human thymocytes. Thymocytes were sorted as CD3+ TCRVdelta1+ TCRVdelta2- after alphabeta T cell depletion. Sorted Vdelta1+ thymocytes were 98% to 99.6% pure. Study-wide findings and caveats: Thymic TRG and TRD repertoires appeared highly polyclonal, with Gaussian CDR3 length distributions. Despite high sort purity, roughly 20% of thymic T cell receptor delta sequences were Vdelta2.

The template was reverse-transcribed extracted RNA. Multiplex PCR used pooled V-gene forward primers and a constant-region reverse primer to amplify CDR3s. TCRdb re-processed the multiplex PCR reads using CATT. The sample includes 30,000 to 45,000 gamma-chain clones, just over 20% of them seen just once. The source of this sequence is a girl under two years old who had congenital heart surgery. V usage is TRGV5 and J usage is TRGJ1 or TRGJ2. Specimen: Vdelta1+ gamma-delta thymocytes from the thymus. The sample's subset: FACS-sorted CD3+ TCRalphabeta- TCRVdelta1+ TCRVdelta2- thymocytes. CDR3 amino acids: CATWEGLRLGYKKLF. The CDR3 coding sequence is TGTGCCACCTGGGAAGGTTTGCGGTTGGGTTATAAGAAACTCTTC.